This T cell receptor (beta chain) comes out of a study of blood T cell repertoires in COVID-19. Study-level information: The study drew acute and convalescent COVID-19 samples from the United States, Italy and Spain. The analysed material was cDNA or gDNA that came from T cells, B-cell-depleted T cells, or PBMCs.

Libraries were prepared by immunoSEQ multiplex PCR; TCRdb keeps only in-frame clonotypes and omits some of them. The sample includes roughly 290,000 clones, about 80% of them seen just once. Trimming cost V 3 bases and J 0 bases; bases outside gene matches: 11. Germline values: CDR1 LNHNV, CDR2 YYDKDF (reference sequence). The CDR3 runs to 19 residues. The V and J genes are TRBV15 and TRBJ2-1, with 10 bases that match TRBD2. This sequence was found in an older person with COVID-19, enrolled during active disease. Specimen: peripheral blood. The CDR3 spells CATSRAGTSVFRSYNEQFF. The CDR3 DNA reads as TGTGCCACCAGCAGGGCCGGGACTAGCGTTTTTCGCTCCTACAATGAGCAGTTCTTC.